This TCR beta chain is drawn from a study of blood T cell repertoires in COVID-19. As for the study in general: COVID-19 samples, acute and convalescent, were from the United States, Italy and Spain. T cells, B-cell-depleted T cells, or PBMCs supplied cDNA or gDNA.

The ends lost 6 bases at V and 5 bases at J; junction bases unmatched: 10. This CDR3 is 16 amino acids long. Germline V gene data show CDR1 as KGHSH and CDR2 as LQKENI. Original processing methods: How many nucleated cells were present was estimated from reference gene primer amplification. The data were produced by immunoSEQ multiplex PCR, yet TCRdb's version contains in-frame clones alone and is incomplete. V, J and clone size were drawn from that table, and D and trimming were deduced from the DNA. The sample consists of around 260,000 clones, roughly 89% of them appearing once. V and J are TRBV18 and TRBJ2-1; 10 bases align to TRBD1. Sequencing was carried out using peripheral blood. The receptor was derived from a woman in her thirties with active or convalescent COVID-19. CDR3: CASSITGTGAHNEQFF. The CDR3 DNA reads TGTGCCAGCTCCATAACCGGGACAGGGGCTCACAATGAGCAGTTCTTC.